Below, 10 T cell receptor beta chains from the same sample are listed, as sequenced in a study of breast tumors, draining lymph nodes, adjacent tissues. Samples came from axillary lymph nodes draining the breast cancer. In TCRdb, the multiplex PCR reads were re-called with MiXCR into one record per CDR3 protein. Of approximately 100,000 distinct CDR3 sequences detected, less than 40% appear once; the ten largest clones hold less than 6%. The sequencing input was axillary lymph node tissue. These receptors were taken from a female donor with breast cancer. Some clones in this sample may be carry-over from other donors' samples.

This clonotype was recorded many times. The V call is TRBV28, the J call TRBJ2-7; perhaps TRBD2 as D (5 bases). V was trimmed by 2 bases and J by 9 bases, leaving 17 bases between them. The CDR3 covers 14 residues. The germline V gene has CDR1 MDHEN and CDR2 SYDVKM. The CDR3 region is CASSLSGPRKVQYF. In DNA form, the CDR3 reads TGTGCCAGCAGTTTAAGCGGCCCCCGGAAGGTGCAGTACTTC.

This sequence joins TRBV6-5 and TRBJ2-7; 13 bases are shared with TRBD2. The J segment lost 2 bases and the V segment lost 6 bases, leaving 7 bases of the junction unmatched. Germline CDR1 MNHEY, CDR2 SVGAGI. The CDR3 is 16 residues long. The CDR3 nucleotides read TGTGCCAGCAGACGCCCCGGGACTAGCGGGACCTACGAGCAGTACTTC. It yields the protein CASRRPGTSGTYEQYF.

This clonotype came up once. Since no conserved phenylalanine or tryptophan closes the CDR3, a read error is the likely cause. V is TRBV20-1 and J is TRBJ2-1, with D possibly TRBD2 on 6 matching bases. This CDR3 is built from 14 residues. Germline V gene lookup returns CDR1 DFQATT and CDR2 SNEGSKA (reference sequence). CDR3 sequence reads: CSAPGVGLDNVQFS. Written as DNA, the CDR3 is TGCAGTGCTCCCGGGGTGGGACTCGACAATGTGCAGTTCTCC.

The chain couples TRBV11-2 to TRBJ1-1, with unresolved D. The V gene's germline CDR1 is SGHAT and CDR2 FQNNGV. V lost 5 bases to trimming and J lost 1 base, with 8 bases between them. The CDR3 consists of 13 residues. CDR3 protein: CASSLTENTEAFF. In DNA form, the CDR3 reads TGTGCCAGCAGCCTGACCGAGAACACTGAAGCTTTCTTT.

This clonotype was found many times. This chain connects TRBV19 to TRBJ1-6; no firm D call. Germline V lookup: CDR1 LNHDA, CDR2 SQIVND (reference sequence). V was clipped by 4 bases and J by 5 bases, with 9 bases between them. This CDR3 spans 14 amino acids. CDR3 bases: TGTGCCAGTAGTAAGGATGGGCATAATTCACCCCTCCACTTT. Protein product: CASSKDGHNSPLHF.

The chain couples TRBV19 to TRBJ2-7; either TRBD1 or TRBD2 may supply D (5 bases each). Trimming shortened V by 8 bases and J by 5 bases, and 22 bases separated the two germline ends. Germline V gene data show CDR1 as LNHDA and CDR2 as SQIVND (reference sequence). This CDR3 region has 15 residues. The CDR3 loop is CASHPGDGLSHEQYF. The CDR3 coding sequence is TGTGCCAGTCATCCCGGGGACGGCCTATCTCACGAGCAGTACTTC.

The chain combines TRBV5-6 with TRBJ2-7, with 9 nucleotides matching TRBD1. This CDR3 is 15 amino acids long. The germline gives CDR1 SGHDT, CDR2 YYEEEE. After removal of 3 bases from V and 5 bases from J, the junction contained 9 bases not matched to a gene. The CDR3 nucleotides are TGTGCCAGCAGCTACCCGGGACAGGGAAAGGACGAGCAGTACTTC. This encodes CASSYPGQGKDEQYF.

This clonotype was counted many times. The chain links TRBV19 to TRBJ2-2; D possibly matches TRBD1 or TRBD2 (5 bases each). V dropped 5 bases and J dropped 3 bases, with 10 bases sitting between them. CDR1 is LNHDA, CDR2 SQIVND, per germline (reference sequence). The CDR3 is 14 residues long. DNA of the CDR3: TGTGCCAGTAGTTCTGGGGGAGACACCGGGGAGCTGTTTTTT. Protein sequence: CASSSGGDTGELFF.

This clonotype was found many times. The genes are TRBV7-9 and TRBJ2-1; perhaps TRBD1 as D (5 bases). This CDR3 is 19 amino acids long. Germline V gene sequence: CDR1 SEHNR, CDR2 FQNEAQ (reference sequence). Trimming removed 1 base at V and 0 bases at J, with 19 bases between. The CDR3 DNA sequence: TGTGCCAGCAGCTTAGTGCCGGCCAACAGGTATTTCTCCTACAATGAGCAGTTCTTC. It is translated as CASSLVPANRYFSYNEQFF. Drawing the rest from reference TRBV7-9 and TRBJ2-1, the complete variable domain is DTGVSQNPRHKITKRGQNVTFRCDPISEHNRLYWYRQTLGQGPEFLTYFQNEAQLEKSRLLSDRFSAERPKGSFSTLEIQRTEQGDSAMYLCASSLVPANRYFSYNEQFFGPGTRLTVL.

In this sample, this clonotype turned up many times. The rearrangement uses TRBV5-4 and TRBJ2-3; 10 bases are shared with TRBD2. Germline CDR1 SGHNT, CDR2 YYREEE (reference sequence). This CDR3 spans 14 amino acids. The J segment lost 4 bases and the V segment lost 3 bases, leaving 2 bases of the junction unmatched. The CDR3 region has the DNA TGTGCCAGCAGCTCAGGGACTAGCGCAGATACGCAGTATTTT. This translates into CASSSGTSADTQYF.